The 28 T cell receptor beta chains below come from one sample, sequenced in a study of shared clonotypes between healthy human individuals. The table came from immunoSEQ multiplex PCR; TCRdb's copy has only in-frame clones and leaves some out. The sample yields 850,000 to 1,200,000 clones, roughly 70% seen once. Sequencing used memory CD4+ T cells sorted from blood. Sample subset: CD45RA-negative fraction. The receptors were sampled from a man between 18 and 35 years old in good health.

V usage is TRBV4-1 and J usage is TRBJ2-7, with TRBD1 matching 7 bases. Germline CDR1 reads MGHRA; CDR2 reads YSYEKL. The junction had 9 bases not matched to a gene; V was cut back by 0 bases and J by 7 bases. This CDR3 region has 15 residues. CDR3 amino acids: CASSQDSQGVREQYF. The CDR3, as DNA: TGCGCCAGCAGCCAAGATAGCCAGGGGGTAAGAGAGCAGTACTTC.

The gene calls are TRBV6-5 and TRBJ2-3; D call uncertain. Per germline, CDR1 MNHEY and CDR2 SVGAGI. V lost 0 bases and J 0 bases, leaving 10 bases between the germline ends. The CDR3 loop spans 16 amino acids. The chain's CDR3 is CASSYSVAQSTDTQYF. CDR3 coding DNA: TGTGCCAGCAGTTACTCTGTGGCCCAGAGCACAGATACGCAGTATTTT.

This clone was counted only a few times. This chain links TRBV28 with TRBJ1-5; D perhaps matches TRBD1 (6 bases). Trimming cost V 10 bases and J 2 bases, with 12 bases left between them. The germline gives CDR1 MDHEN, CDR2 SYDVKM. This CDR3 has 13 residues. CDR3 sequence: CATRGRGNQPQHF. CDR3 in DNA: TGTGCCACCCGGGGGCGAGGCAATCAGCCCCAGCATTTT. Together with reference TRBV28 and TRBJ1-5, the CDR3 gives the full variable domain: DVKVTQSSRYLVKRTGEKVFLECVQDMDHENMFWYRQDPGLGLRLIYFSYDVKMKEKGDIPEGYSVSREKKERFSLILESASTNQTSMYLCATRGRGNQPQHFGDGTRLSIL.

The DNA for the CDR3 is TGTGCCAGCAGCCCTAACAGGGTTACTAATGAAAAACTGTTTTTT. This codes for CASSPNRVTNEKLFF. V is TRBV2 and J is TRBJ1-4, with D tentatively TRBD1 (6 bases). This CDR3 is 15 amino acids long. CDR1 and CDR2 (germline): SNHLY, FYNNEI. Trimming left V 6 bases short and J 2 bases short, with 13 bases between.

The chain employs TRBV15 and TRBJ1-5, with 8 bases lining up with TRBD1. The germline V gene has CDR1 LNHNV and CDR2 YYDKDF (reference sequence). There are 16 residues in the CDR3. With V trimmed by 3 bases and J by 2 bases, 6 bases remained unmatched. CDR3 region: CATSRDRVVGNQPQHF. CDR3 nucleotide sequence: TGTGCCACCAGCAGGGACAGGGTTGTAGGCAATCAGCCCCAGCATTTT.

The chain is built from TRBV19 and TRBJ2-1, with 7 bases matching TRBD2. Germline V lookup: CDR1 LNHDA, CDR2 SQIVND (reference sequence). The CDR3 consists of 15 residues. V lost 10 bases, J lost 4 bases, and 13 bases stayed unmatched. This CDR3 is CATKERGSGYNEQFF. In nucleotides, the CDR3 is TGTGCCACCAAAGAACGCGGGAGTGGATACAATGAGCAGTTCTTC.

This clone showed up just a few times. V and J are TRBV5-1 and TRBJ1-5, with no clear D. Looked up from germline, CDR1 is SGHRS and CDR2 is YFSETQ. V lost 2 bases and J lost 3, with 9 bases in between. CDR3 length: 14 amino acids. CDR3 sequence (DNA): TGCGCCAGCAGCTTAGGAGGGTTCAATCAGCCCCAGCATTTT. It yields the protein CASSLGGFNQPQHF.

The chain links TRBV30 to TRBJ2-5; D uncertain. The J call could be wrong; TRBJ2-7 is a better fit for the DNA end. The CDR3 totals 11 residues. The germline V gene encodes CDR1 GTSNPN and CDR2 SVGIG (reference sequence). Written as DNA, the CDR3 is TGTGCCCTGGCAGCCGCCTACGAGCAGTACTTC. Its translation: CALAAAYEQYF.

Concerning this clone itself: The junction differs from germline at one of its ends, possibly a read error. The rearrangement joins TRBV6-1 to TRBJ2-1, with 11 bases that match TRBD2. Per the germline V gene, CDR1 is MNHNS and CDR2 is SASEGT. The CDR3 is 13 residues long. CDR3 loop: CASSEDIAGGPLF. The CDR3 DNA is TGTGCCAGCAGTGAAGATATAGCGGGAGGGCCGCTCTTC.

V usage is TRBV18 and J usage is TRBJ1-4, with D possibly matching TRBD1 (5 bases). Germline V CDR1 and CDR2: KGHSH, LQKENI. This CDR3 spans 12 amino acids. Trimming cost V 11 bases and J 7 bases, with 14 bases left between them. CDR3 sequence (DNA): TGTGCCCCTGGGCAGGGTTCTGAAAAACTGTTTTTT. Translating it yields CAPGQGSEKLFF.

V and J are TRBV5-1 and TRBJ2-3, with 9 bases that match TRBD2. The CDR3 runs 17 residues. CDR1 SGHRS and CDR2 YFSETQ come from the germline V gene. V lost 0 bases and J lost 5; bases outside the gene matches: 10. The CDR3 region has the DNA TGCGCCAGCAGCTTGGCCGGGGAGCGGGGGGCCAGAGATACGCAGTATTTT. Its translation is CASSLAGERGARDTQYF. Combining the CDR3 with reference TRBV5-1 and TRBJ2-3 gives the whole variable domain KAGVTQTPRYLIKTRGQQVTLSCSPISGHRSVSWYQQTPGQGLQFLFEYFSETQRNKGNFPGRFSGRQFSNSRSEMNVSTLELGDSALYLCASSLAGERGARDTQYFGPGTRLTVL.

This chain uses TRBV27 with TRBJ2-7; TRBD1 matches 8 bases. The trim removed 4 bases at V and 2 bases at J, leaving 10 bases unmatched. The germline V gene has CDR1 MNHEY and CDR2 SMNVEV (reference sequence). The CDR3 has 16 amino acids. The CDR3, as DNA: TGTGCCAGCAGTTCGGAAGGGGGGACAGGCCCCTACGAGCAGTACTTC. Residues: CASSSEGGTGPYEQYF.

The genes are TRBV6-5 and TRBJ1-5; D is undetermined. Trimming took 7 bases from V and 7 from J, leaving 14 bases between them. Germline-derived CDR1 and CDR2 are MNHEY and SVGAGI. This CDR3 region has 13 residues. CDR3 bases: TGTGCCAGCACCGACCGGGGTGACCAGCCCCAGCATTTT. Translated: CASTDRGDQPQHF.

This rearrangement joins TRBV7-2 to TRBJ2-1; 7 bases fit TRBD2. Germline CDR1 SGHTA, CDR2 FQGNSA. V dropped 6 bases and J dropped 0; count of bases not matched to a gene: 11. This CDR3 is built from 17 residues. The CDR3 loop is CASRFMPSGSSYNEQFF. For the CDR3, the DNA is TGTGCCAGCAGGTTTATGCCTAGCGGTAGCTCCTACAATGAGCAGTTCTTC.

The rearrangement joins TRBV20-1 to TRBJ1-3, with D hard to call. The germline CDR1 and CDR2 sequences are DFQATT and SNEGSKA (reference sequence). There are 11 residues in the CDR3. Trimming pared 5 bases from V and 4 bases from J, leaving 6 bases between. DNA of the CDR3: TGCAGTGCTTATCAGGGAAACACCATATATTTT. Its protein is CSAYQGNTIYF.

The chain recombines TRBV5-1 with TRBJ2-5; D may be TRBD2 (6 bases). The V gene's germline CDR1 is SGHRS and CDR2 YFSETQ. V was pared by 6 bases and J by 10 bases, with 22 bases between. The CDR3 is made up of 14 amino acids. The CDR3 DNA reads TGCGCCAGCACCCGGGACTCGATTCTGGCGGTCCAGTACTTC. It specifies CASTRDSILAVQYF.

The V call is TRBV9, the J call TRBJ2-3; no reliable D call. V dropped 4 bases and J dropped 2 bases, with 14 bases sitting between them. The CDR3 has 15 amino acids. Germline V gene lookup returns CDR1 SGDLS and CDR2 YYNGEE. CDR3 region: CASSSLGLFTDTQYF. The CDR3 DNA is TGTGCCAGCAGCAGCCTCGGGTTGTTCACAGATACGCAGTATTTT.

V gene TRBV4-3 combines with J gene TRBJ1-2; D gene ambiguous. The CDR3 has 14 amino acids. From germline, CDR1 is LGHNA and CDR2 YSLEER. Trimming shortened V by 2 bases and J by 4 bases, and 11 bases separated the two germline ends. The CDR3 DNA reads as TGCGCCAGCAGCCAAACGTCCGGAATCTATGGCTACACCTTC. This encodes CASSQTSGIYGYTF.

V gene TRBV2 combines with J gene TRBJ1-2; TRBD1 matches at 7 bases. V lost 3 bases to trimming and J lost 2 bases; unmatched junction nucleotides: 6. The germline gives CDR1 SNHLY, CDR2 FYNNEI. The CDR3 extends over 15 amino acids. The chain's CDR3 is CASSDSRGMNYGYTF. CDR3 sequence (DNA): TGTGCCAGCAGTGATTCCAGGGGGATGAACTATGGCTACACCTTC. The full variable domain, its missing parts supplied by reference TRBV2 and TRBJ1-2, is EPEVTQTPSHQVTQMGQEVILRCVPISNHLYFYWYRQILGQKVEFLVSFYNNEISEKSEIFDDQFSVERPDGSNFTLKIRSTKLEDSAMYFCASSDSRGMNYGYTFGSGTRLTVV.

V gene TRBV7-9 combines with J gene TRBJ2-7; 7 bases are shared with TRBD1. The V gene's germline CDR1 is SEHNR and CDR2 FQNEAQ (reference sequence). The CDR3 totals 15 residues. Unmatched junction bases numbered 5, after V lost 0 bases and J lost 3 bases. For the CDR3, the DNA is TGTGCCAGCAGCTTAGCGTCGGCAGGGGGCTACGAGCAGTACTTC. Translation: CASSLASAGGYEQYF.

J is TRBJ2-2 and V is TRBV5-1; tentatively, D is TRBD1 (5 bases). V was trimmed by 2 bases and J by 6 bases, leaving 8 bases between them. The germline CDR1 and CDR2 sequences are SGHRS and YFSETQ. This CDR3 contains 13 residues. DNA of the CDR3: TGCGCCAGCAGCTTCTGGGGCGCCGGGGAGCTGTTTTTT. This encodes CASSFWGAGELFF.

The chain links TRBV5-1 to TRBJ2-1; 8 bases line up with TRBD2. Germline V gene lookup returns CDR1 SGHRS and CDR2 YFSETQ. The length of the CDR3 is 14 residues. With V trimmed by 4 bases and J by 6 bases, 6 bases remained unmatched. In nucleotides, the CDR3 is TGCGCCAGCAGCGGGCGGGGGGCTGGCAATGAGCAGTTCTTC. Translation gives CASSGRGAGNEQFF.

This clone occurred a few times. The chain recombines TRBV27 with TRBJ2-3, with unresolved D. The CDR3 consists of 15 residues. CDR1 and CDR2 from the germline V gene are MNHEY and SMNVEV (reference sequence). Trimming stripped 7 bases from V and 6 bases from J, with 20 bases between. In DNA, the CDR3 is TGTGCCAGCAAGATCCGGGCCTCCTTACGGGATACGCAGTATTTT. Translated: CASKIRASLRDTQYF.

The rearrangement joins TRBV14 to TRBJ2-2, with 10 positions matching TRBD1. V dropped 4 bases and J dropped 6; count of bases not matched to a gene: 5. Germline V lookup: CDR1 SGHDN, CDR2 FVKESK. The CDR3 spans 15 residues. CDR3 amino acids: CASSRDRGWAGELFF. CDR3 DNA: TGTGCCAGCAGCCGGGACAGGGGTTGGGCCGGGGAGCTGTTTTTT. The entire variable domain, with the rest obtained from reference TRBV14 and TRBJ2-2, is as follows: EAGVTQFPSHSVIEKGQTVTLRCDPISGHDNLYWYRRVMGKEIKFLLHFVKESKQDESGMPNNRFLAERTGGTYSTLKVQPAELEDSGVYFCASSRDRGWAGELFFGEGSRLTVL.

The chain uses TRBV11-1 and TRBJ2-2; D possibly matches TRBD1 or TRBD2 (5 bases each). The germline V and J ends were trimmed by 5 bases and 0 bases, with 13 bases remaining between them. The germline V gene encodes CDR1 SGHAT and CDR2 FQDESV (reference sequence). The CDR3 spans 16 residues. The CDR3 is CASSHRDGANTGELFF. In nucleotides, the CDR3 is TGTGCCAGCAGCCACCGGGACGGGGCGAACACCGGGGAGCTGTTTTTT.

This clone was recorded only once. The rearrangement joins TRBV12-5 to TRBJ2-3; 9 positions match TRBD2. The trim removed 1 base at V and 6 bases at J, leaving 8 bases unmatched. Germline CDR1 reads LGHNT; CDR2 reads FRNRAP. The CDR3 extends over 16 amino acids. Here the CDR3 reads CASGLGLAASGDTQYF. CDR3 in DNA: TGTGCTAGTGGTTTGGGACTAGCGGCAAGCGGGGATACGCAGTATTTT.

CDR3 amino acids: CASRVTGDNQPQHF. CDR3 sequence (DNA): TGTGCCAGCAGGGTGACAGGGGACAATCAGCCCCAGCATTTT. The V call is TRBV2, the J call TRBJ1-5, with 8 bases lining up with TRBD1. V shed 6 bases and J 3 bases; nucleotides not matched to a gene: 4. Germline loops: CDR1 SNHLY, CDR2 FYNNEI. This CDR3 has 14 residues.

The table lists this clone with a few counts. V gene TRBV2 combines with J gene TRBJ1-4, with 10 bases matching TRBD1. Germline V lookup: CDR1 SNHLY, CDR2 FYNNEI. The CDR3 is 15 amino acids. With 6 bases clipped from V and 4 bases from J, the junction kept 5 bases outside the gene matches. CDR3 protein: CASSAGQGNNEKLFF. Here the CDR3 DNA reads TGTGCCAGCAGCGCGGGACAGGGGAATAATGAAAAACTGTTTTTT.